This is a list of T cell receptor beta chains from one sample in a study of T cell repertoires in cytomegalovirus infection. Their cognate antigens are unknown. TCRdb analysed the reads with MiXCR anew, one entry per CDR3 protein. The sample lists around 120,000 distinct CDR3 sequences, 35% to 50% occurring once. The specimen was CD8+ T cells from cultured PBMCs, collected from culture after CMV antigen stimulation. The receptors were sampled from a human donor in good health (CMV status not recorded). Some clones in this sample may be carry-over from other donors' samples. Each CDR3 is given with its conserved first and last residue. A D gene is named only where the DNA matches it firmly. A row's size may be missing; if present it is once, few, many or a size class.

V	size	J	D	CDR3	DNA
TRBV6-2/TRBV6-3	.	TRBJ2-7	.	CASSYIAEAGFSYEQYF	TGTGCCAGCAGTTACATCGCCGAAGCCGGGTTCTCTTACGAGCAGTACTTC
TRBV2	.	TRBJ2-5	TRBD2	CASTTEGLAGGQETQYF	TGTGCCAGCACCACTGAGGGACTAGCGGGGGGGCAAGAGACCCAGTACTTC
TRBV6-5	.	TRBJ1-6	.	CASSYAGDNSPLHF	TGTGCCAGCAGTTACGCAGGGGATAATTCACCCCTCCACTTT
TRBV20-1	.	TRBJ2-7	.	CSARGTNYEQYF	TGCAGTGCTAGAGGGACTAACTACGAGCAGTACTTC
TRBV7-9	.	TRBJ1-1	.	CASSHPTSQPGMNTEAFF	TGTGCCAGCAGCCATCCTACCAGCCAGCCGGGCATGAACACTGAAGCTTTCTTT
TRBV19	.	TRBJ2-7	.	CASSMGPGIEQYF	TGTGCCAGTAGTATGGGCCCAGGGATCGAGCAGTACTTC
TRBV7-8	few	TRBJ2-3	.	CASSLGKRSTDTQYF	TGTGCCAGCAGCTTAGGTAAAAGAAGCACAGATACGCAGTATTTT
TRBV7-9	few	TRBJ1-2	TRBD1	CASSFRDSPNYGYTF	TGTGCCAGCAGCTTCCGGGACAGCCCGAACTATGGCTACACCTTC
TRBV18	.	TRBJ2-2	.	CASSPFSGSNTGELFF	TGTGCCAGCTCACCTTTTAGCGGATCGAACACCGGGGAGCTGTTTTTT
TRBV6-1	few	TRBJ2-1	.	CASSELELYGRYNEQFF	TGTGCCAGCAGTGAATTGGAGCTATATGGGCGTTACAATGAGCAGTTCTTC
TRBV12-3/TRBV12-4	.	TRBJ2-3	.	CASSPESTDTQYF	TGTGCCAGCAGTCCTGAGTCCACAGATACGCAGTATTTT
TRBV19	.	TRBJ2-2	.	CASLMEQGRFWTGELFF	TGTGCCAGCCTTATGGAACAGGGCCGATTCTGGACCGGGGAGCTGTTTTTT
TRBV2	.	TRBJ2-3	TRBD2	CASRGISGSTQYF	TGTGCCAGCAGGGGAATTAGCGGGAGTACGCAGTATTTT
TRBV2	.	TRBJ1-5	.	CASSTVGGNQPQHF	TGTGCCAGCAGTACAGTTGGTGGCAATCAGCCCCAGCATTTT
TRBV7-2	many	TRBJ2-3	TRBD2	CASSTTSGGFADTQYF	TGTGCCAGCAGCACAACTAGCGGGGGGTTCGCAGATACGCAGTATTTT
TRBV3-1	many	TRBJ2-7	.	CASSPELTGTSYEQYF	TGTGCCAGCAGCCCAGAATTGACCGGAACCTCTTACGAGCAGTACTTC
TRBV7-3	few	TRBJ2-1	TRBD2	CASSSGTSGYNEQFF	TGTGCCAGCAGCTCCGGGACTAGCGGCTACAATGAGCAGTTCTTC
TRBV5-1	few	TRBJ1-1	.	CASSDEQGRTEAFF	TGCGCCAGCAGCGACGAACAGGGCCGGACTGAAGCTTTCTTT
TRBV9	once	TRBJ1-1	.	CASSGGSTEAFF	TGTGCCAGCAGCGGGGGGTCCACTGAAGCTTTCTTT
TRBV7-3	.	TRBJ2-1	TRBD2	CASSESGGGSYNEQFF	TGTGCCAGCAGCGAATCGGGCGGGGGCTCCTACAATGAGCAGTTCTTC
TRBV27	.	TRBJ2-7	.	CASRGGSAEQYF	TGTGCCAGCAGGGGGGGTTCGGCCGAGCAGTACTTC
TRBV11-2	.	TRBJ2-1	.	CASSLWGEQFF	TGTGCCAGCAGCTTATGGGGGGAGCAGTTCTTC
TRBV4-2	few	TRBJ1-5	TRBD1	CASSQGGTGRQPQHF	TGTGCCAGCAGCCAGGGAGGGACAGGGAGGCAGCCCCAGCATTTT
TRBV4-1	many	TRBJ2-3	.	CASSLRTATDTQYF	TGCGCCAGCAGCCTAAGGACAGCCACAGATACGCAGTATTTT
TRBV15	few	TRBJ1-1	.	CATSRTPVTEAFF	TGTGCCACCAGCAGGACTCCAGTCACTGAAGCTTTCTTT
TRBV19	.	TRBJ1-1	.	CASSGGTLGDTEAFF	TGTGCCAGTAGTGGGGGGACGCTAGGAGACACTGAAGCTTTCTTT
TRBV5-1	.	TRBJ2-5	.	CASSWAPSSMEETQYF	TGCGCCAGCAGCTGGGCGCCCTCTTCTATGGAAGAGACCCAGTACTTC
TRBV2	.	TRBJ2-7	.	CARGGTEHYEQYF	TGTGCCAGAGGGGGGACGGAACACTACGAGCAGTACTTC
TRBV12-3/TRBV12-4	once	TRBJ2-2	TRBD2	CASSLSGAEGELFF	TGTGCCAGCAGCCTTAGCGGGGCAGAGGGGGAGCTGTTTTTT
TRBV9	few	TRBJ2-5	TRBD1	CASSPGTGGVATQYF	TGTGCCAGCAGCCCCGGGACAGGGGGTGTTGCAACCCAGTACTTC
TRBV9	few	TRBJ2-7	TRBD1	CASSVEGTGKRSEQYF	TGTGCCAGCAGCGTAGAAGGGACAGGGAAACGAAGCGAGCAGTACTTC
TRBV24-1	few	TRBJ2-1	.	CASSAENEQFF	TGTGCCTCCAGCGCTGAGAATGAGCAGTTCTTC
TRBV12-3/TRBV12-4	few	TRBJ2-2	.	CASSFPNTGELFF	TGTGCCAGCAGTTTCCCGAACACCGGGGAGCTGTTTTTT
TRBV12-3/TRBV12-4	.	TRBJ1-5	.	CASSLAFRGNQPQHF	TGTGCCAGCAGTTTAGCTTTCCGGGGCAATCAGCCCCAGCATTTT
TRBV11-2	.	TRBJ2-3	.	CASSLPNRDTQYF	TGTGCCAGCAGCTTACCTAACCGAGATACGCAGTATTTT
TRBV6-5	few	TRBJ2-3	.	CASSYSTGLVGTQYF	TGTGCCAGCAGTTACTCGACGGGTCTCGTGGGTACGCAGTATTTT
TRBV6-2/TRBV6-3	.	TRBJ1-1	.	CASREPRFLEAFF	TGTGCCAGCAGGGAGCCCAGGTTTCTTGAAGCTTTCTTT
TRBV9	once	TRBJ2-2	.	CASSPYEGSLHTGELFF	TGTGCCAGCAGCCCGTATGAGGGGTCTCTCCACACCGGGGAGCTGTTTTTT
TRBV5-1	few	TRBJ2-7	.	CASSPNDGYEQYF	TGCGCCAGCAGCCCAAATGACGGCTACGAGCAGTACTTC
TRBV28	.	TRBJ2-1	.	CASRQESSYNEQFF	TGTGCCAGCCGACAGGAGAGCTCCTACAATGAGCAGTTCTTC
TRBV13	.	TRBJ1-1	.	CASRHKGHPNTEAFF	TGTGCCAGCAGACATAAGGGACACCCGAACACTGAAGCTTTCTTT
TRBV28	.	TRBJ1-6	.	CASSPSVRPEDHSPLHF	TGTGCCAGCAGTCCATCTGTTAGACCGGAAGACCATTCACCCCTCCACTTT
TRBV6-8	.	TRBJ1-4	TRBD1	CASMRRGTNEKLFF	TGTGCCAGCATGCGCAGGGGGACTAATGAAAAACTGTTTTTT
TRBV27	few	TRBJ1-6	.	CASSFGYSPLHF	TGTGCCAGCAGTTTTGGTTATTCACCCCTCCACTTT